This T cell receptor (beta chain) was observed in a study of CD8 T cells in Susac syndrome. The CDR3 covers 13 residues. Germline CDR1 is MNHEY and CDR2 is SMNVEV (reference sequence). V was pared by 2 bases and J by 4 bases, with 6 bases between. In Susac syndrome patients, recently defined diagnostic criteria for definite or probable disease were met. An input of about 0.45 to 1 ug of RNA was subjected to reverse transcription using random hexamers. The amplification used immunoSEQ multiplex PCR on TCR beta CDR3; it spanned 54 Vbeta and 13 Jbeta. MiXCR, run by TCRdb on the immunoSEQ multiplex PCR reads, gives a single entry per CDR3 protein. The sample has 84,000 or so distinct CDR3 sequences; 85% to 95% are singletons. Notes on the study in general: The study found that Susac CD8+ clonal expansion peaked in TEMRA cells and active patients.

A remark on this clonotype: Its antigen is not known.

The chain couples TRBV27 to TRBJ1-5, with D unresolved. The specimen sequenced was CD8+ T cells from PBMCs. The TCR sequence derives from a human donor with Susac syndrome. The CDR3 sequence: CASSLIWNQPQHF. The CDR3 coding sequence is TGTGCCAGCAGTTTAATTTGGAATCAGCCCCAGCATTTT.